This T cell receptor (beta chain) was sequenced during a study of blood T cell repertoires in COVID-19 (dated by TCRdb to the early 2020s). For the wider study: For ImmuneRACE Cohort 3, a participant was defined as recovered based on two consecutive negative NP/OP PCR tests, clearance by a healthcare professional, or resolution of symptoms. The collaborator samples originated in the United States, Italy and Spain and spanned the acute and convalescent phases of COVID-19. The prospective study material was composed of cDNA or gDNA derived from T cells, B-cell-depleted T cells, or PBMCs. Subjects who had been exposed to COVID-19, were actively infected with it, or had recovered from it provided the deeply sampled blood TCRbeta repertoires that made up the dataset. The repertoires were released in a freely available public database meant as a resource for research on the immune response to SARS-CoV-2. The samples were drawn from the first 160 participants of the ongoing ImmuneRACE study and from some 1,300 subjects provided by 6 global collaborators. A de-identified subject ID, COVID-19 status, age in years and sex were almost always included in the sample metadata. Where available, HLA class I and class II types were taken from metadata supplied by the sample provider and were not determined by assay-based typing.

Paper-wide results and their limitations: How much clinical and demographic metadata was included differed by source and by participant, and the metadata was provided uncurated.

Details on this clone: Its cognate antigen has yet to be identified. No quality values exist for individual bases; no much larger clone is one base distant.

V loses 4 bases of germline sequence and J loses 4 bases, and the interval between the two ends is 13 bases. The CDR3 contains 14 residues, cysteine and phenylalanine counted. Only the CDR3 portion is preserved as DNA: 42 bases, with reading frame beginning at the first base. CDR1 and CDR2 are read off the germline V gene as SGHRS and YFSETQ. The immunoSEQ Assay, a bias-controlled multiplex PCR, was used to amplify TCRbeta CDR3 regions from genomic DNA. The source study handled its data this way. Nucleated cell counts per sample were estimated from amplification of reference gene primers within the assay. To quantify the absolute abundance of each unique TCRbeta CDR3 rearrangement, sequence reads were collapsed and filtered. For each sample, productive Simpson clonality was calculated as the square root of Simpson's diversity index over productive rearrangements. The source is immuneACCESS, and TCRdb retained only in-frame sequences with V and J called. Part of the clones is not carried over; for the studies checked, unresolved V genes explain less than half of this, and the remainder is unexplained. That table furnishes V, J and clone size, whereas the DNA furnished D and trimming. This sample lists approximately 240,000 clones; 70% to 90% were detected once. In total, the top ten clones hold approximately 3% of the sample.

Participants in the prospective study were aged roughly 18 to 100 years, lived in 20 to 25 United States geographic areas, and enrolled through a virtual design. In the prospective study, participants were assigned to cohorts based on the clinical history participants reported in a screening survey and a study questionnaire. In the prospective study, mobile phlebotomists collected whole blood, serum and a nasopharyngeal or oropharyngeal swab from each participant. Participants in the prospective study had the option to provide additional blood draws and questionnaires over a roughly two-month period. Blood samples from the prospective study were shipped frozen or at room temperature prior to DNA extraction.

The chain couples TRBV5-1 to TRBJ2-3, with the D gene call left open. The receptor's source is a woman aged 45-65 years in a cohort exposed to, infected with or recovered from COVID-19 (not recorded which). Sequencing input: PBMCs or T cells enriched from blood (not recorded which). The bases are TGCGCCAGCAGCCCAGCGTGGGTCTCAGATACGCAGTATTTT. Its protein is CASSPAWVSDTQYF.